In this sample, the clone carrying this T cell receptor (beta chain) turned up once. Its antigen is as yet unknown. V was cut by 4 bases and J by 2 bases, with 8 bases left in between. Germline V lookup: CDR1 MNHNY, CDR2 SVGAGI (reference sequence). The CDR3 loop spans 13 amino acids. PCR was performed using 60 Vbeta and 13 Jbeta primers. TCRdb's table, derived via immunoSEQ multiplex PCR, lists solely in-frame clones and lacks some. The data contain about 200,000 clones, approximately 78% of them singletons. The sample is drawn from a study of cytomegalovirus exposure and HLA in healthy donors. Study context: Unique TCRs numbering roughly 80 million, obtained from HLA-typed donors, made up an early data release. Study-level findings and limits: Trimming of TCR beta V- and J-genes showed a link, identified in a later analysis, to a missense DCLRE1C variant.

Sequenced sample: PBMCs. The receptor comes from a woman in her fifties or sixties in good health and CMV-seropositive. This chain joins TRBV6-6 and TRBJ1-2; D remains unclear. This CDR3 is CASSLEGNYGYTF. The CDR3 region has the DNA TGTGCCAGCAGTTTGGAGGGAAACTATGGCTACACCTTC.